This TCR beta chain came from a study of technical replicates of blood from several donors. The method was immunoSEQ multiplex PCR; TCRdb's version includes in-frame clones alone and lacks a portion of them. The sample yields about 85,000 clones, around 94% seen once. Germline CDR1 is MNHEY and CDR2 is SVGAGI. The CDR3 is 14 residues long. Trimming removed 6 bases from V and 0 bases from J, with 9 bases in between. The TCR sequence derives from a human donor in good health. The chain has TRBV6-5 and TRBJ1-3; no firm D call. The sequencing input was T cells isolated from PBMCs. For the CDR3, the DNA is TGTGCCAGCAGCGGACTTTCCTCTGGAAACACCATATATTTT. It codes for CASSGLSSGNTIYF.